The clone carrying this TCR beta chain was seen many times. The V end was cut by 4 bases, the J end by 6 bases, with 13 bases between. The CDR3 consists of 13 residues. Germline V CDR1 and CDR2: LGHDT, YNNKEL (reference sequence). The data were taken from a study of CD8 T cells in ankylosing spondylitis. TCRdb itself ran the 5' RACE reads through MiXCR, one entry per CDR3 protein. This table has 250,000 to 400,000 distinct CDR3 sequences, roughly 10% appearing once. The rearrangement joins TRBV3-1 to TRBJ2-7; D is possibly TRBD1 (5 bases). Sequencing was performed on blood, either unsorted or a sorted T cell fraction (not recorded which). The clonotype was recovered from a female donor with ankylosing spondylitis or in good health (not recorded which). Written as DNA, the CDR3 is TGTGCCAGCAGCCCCGACTCAGGGCGCGAGCAGTACTTC. It specifies CASSPDSGREQYF.